This is a list of T cell receptor beta chains from one sample in a study of T cell responses to AZD1222 COVID-19 vaccine. Profiling relied on immunoSEQ multiplex PCR, and the TCRdb table lists in-frame clones only, not all of them. This sample yields hundreds of thousands of clones, of which 85% to 95% are seen a single time; 0.55% belongs to the top ten. Sequences were derived from peripheral blood, sampled 28 days after the second AZD1222 dose. The source of these receptors is an adult who received the AZD1222 COVID-19 vaccine. Each CDR3 is given with its conserved first and last residue. The order of the fields is D gene, clone size, V gene, J gene, CDR3 DNA, CDR3 protein. D genes are given only for firm matches. Size tells how often a clone was seen (once, few, many) or the class of an expanded clone, and some rows leave it out.

d_gene: .
abundance: .
v_gene: TRBV15
j_gene: TRBJ1-5
CDR3nt: TGTGCCACCAGCAGTTACCTGGGGTCGGGTTATCAGCCCCAGCATTTT
CDR3aa: CATSSYLGSGYQPQHF

d_gene: TRBD1
abundance: .
v_gene: TRBV28
j_gene: TRBJ2-2
CDR3nt: TGTGCCAGCAGTTTATGGGAACTGGGCAGGGGGCCCGGGGAGCTGTTTTTT
CDR3aa: CASSLWELGRGPGELFF

d_gene: .
abundance: .
v_gene: TRBV7-9
j_gene: TRBJ2-2
CDR3nt: TGTGCCAGCAGCTGGACCGGGGAGCTGTTTTTT
CDR3aa: CASSWTGELFF

d_gene: TRBD1
abundance: .
v_gene: TRBV25-1
j_gene: TRBJ2-7
CDR3nt: TGTGCCAGCAGTGGACAGGGGGCCCTATTTTACGAGCAGTACTTC
CDR3aa: CASSGQGALFYEQYF

d_gene: TRBD1
abundance: .
v_gene: TRBV4-1
j_gene: TRBJ1-6
CDR3nt: TGCGCCAGCAGGAAGGGACAGGGGAATTCACCCCTCCACTTT
CDR3aa: CASRKGQGNSPLHF

d_gene: .
abundance: .
v_gene: TRBV18
j_gene: TRBJ1-6
CDR3nt: TGTGCCAGCTCACCTAAGGGCGAATCACCCCTCCACTTT
CDR3aa: CASSPKGESPLHF

d_gene: TRBD1
abundance: once
v_gene: TRBV18
j_gene: TRBJ2-2
CDR3nt: TGTGCCAGCTCACCACCTGGACAGGGGCGGACCACCGGGGAGCTGTTTTTT
CDR3aa: CASSPPGQGRTTGELFF

d_gene: .
abundance: .
v_gene: TRBV7-2
j_gene: TRBJ2-4
CDR3nt: TGTGCCAGCAGCTTAGCCAGCGTGGGCATTCAGTACTTC
CDR3aa: CASSLASVGIQYF

d_gene: .
abundance: .
v_gene: TRBV10-2
j_gene: TRBJ1-1
CDR3nt: TGCGCCAGCAGTGAAGGGGTCCTACGGGACACTGAAGCTTTCTTT
CDR3aa: CASSEGVLRDTEAFF

d_gene: TRBD2
abundance: .
v_gene: TRBV6-1
j_gene: TRBJ2-1
CDR3nt: TGTGCCAGCAGTGAGGCACTAGCGGGTCATGCCTACAATGAGCAGTTCTTC
CDR3aa: CASSEALAGHAYNEQFF

d_gene: .
abundance: .
v_gene: TRBV9
j_gene: TRBJ2-2
CDR3nt: TGTGCCAGCAGCGTAGGTAGGGAGACCGGGGAGCTGTTTTTT
CDR3aa: CASSVGRETGELFF

d_gene: .
abundance: .
v_gene: TRBV9
j_gene: TRBJ1-6
CDR3nt: TGTGCCAGCAGCGTAGGGCCGGCCGGATCTGGAAATTCACCCCTCCACTTT
CDR3aa: CASSVGPAGSGNSPLHF

d_gene: .
abundance: .
v_gene: TRBV3-1/TRBV3-2
j_gene: TRBJ2-3
CDR3nt: TGTGCCAGCAGCCCCACCTCTAGCACAGATACGCAGTATTTT
CDR3aa: CASSPTSSTDTQYF

d_gene: TRBD1
abundance: .
v_gene: TRBV19
j_gene: TRBJ1-1
CDR3nt: TGTGCCAGTAGTATGAAGAAGGGGGCGCCGCATGAAGCTTTCTTT
CDR3aa: CASSMKKGAPHEAFF

d_gene: .
abundance: .
v_gene: TRBV7-6
j_gene: TRBJ1-6
CDR3nt: TGTGCCAGCAGCCCCAATTTGGGGTCACCCCTCCACTTT
CDR3aa: CASSPNLGSPLHF

d_gene: TRBD1
abundance: .
v_gene: TRBV5-6
j_gene: TRBJ1-4
CDR3nt: TGTGCCAGCAGCTTGATGGACAGGGCGGGACAAACTAATGAAAAACTGTTTTTT
CDR3aa: CASSLMDRAGQTNEKLFF

d_gene: .
abundance: .
v_gene: TRBV19
j_gene: TRBJ1-5
CDR3nt: TGTGCCAGTAGTATAGTCCGAGGGAAGGGTTTTGATCAGCCCCAGCATTTT
CDR3aa: CASSIVRGKGFDQPQHF

d_gene: .
abundance: .
v_gene: TRBV7-3
j_gene: TRBJ2-3
CDR3nt: TGTGCCAGCAGCTTATCTGGAGATACGCAGTATTTT
CDR3aa: CASSLSGDTQYF

d_gene: TRBD2
abundance: once
v_gene: TRBV7-2
j_gene: TRBJ2-1
CDR3nt: TGTGCCAGCAGCTTAGGGGGAGCGGGAGGGGAGCAGTTCTTC
CDR3aa: CASSLGGAGGEQFF

d_gene: .
abundance: .
v_gene: TRBV14
j_gene: TRBJ1-2
CDR3nt: TGTGCCAGCAGCCAGACACCCAACTATGGCTACACCTTC
CDR3aa: CASSQTPNYGYTF

d_gene: .
abundance: .
v_gene: TRBV6-5
j_gene: TRBJ1-3
CDR3nt: TGTGCCAGCAGTTACGCAGGGGCAAGTGGAAACACCATATATTTT
CDR3aa: CASSYAGASGNTIYF

d_gene: TRBD2
abundance: medium-sized
v_gene: TRBV5-4
j_gene: TRBJ2-7
CDR3nt: TGTGCCAGCAGCTTGGACGGGAGGAGCTCCTACGAGCAGTACTTC
CDR3aa: CASSLDGRSSYEQYF

d_gene: .
abundance: few
v_gene: TRBV6-4
j_gene: TRBJ2-1
CDR3nt: TGTGCCAGCACCCCATCGGCAGGGAATGAGCAGTTCTTC
CDR3aa: CASTPSAGNEQFF

d_gene: TRBD1
abundance: .
v_gene: TRBV10-1
j_gene: TRBJ1-1
CDR3nt: TGCGCCAGCGGTACGGCAGGGGGGCCGAACACTGAAGCTTTCTTT
CDR3aa: CASGTAGGPNTEAFF

d_gene: .
abundance: .
v_gene: TRBV5-4
j_gene: TRBJ2-7
CDR3nt: TGTGCCAGCAGCCATGGTGGAGGCTACGAGCAGTACTTC
CDR3aa: CASSHGGGYEQYF

d_gene: TRBD2
abundance: .
v_gene: TRBV9
j_gene: TRBJ2-3
CDR3nt: TGTGCCAGCAGCGAGTGGGGGGGGTCAGATACGCAGTATTTT
CDR3aa: CASSEWGGSDTQYF

d_gene: TRBD2
abundance: .
v_gene: TRBV11-2
j_gene: TRBJ2-7
CDR3nt: TGTGCCAGCAGCTTAGCTCTAGCGGGCCGGGAGCAGTACTTC
CDR3aa: CASSLALAGREQYF

d_gene: .
abundance: .
v_gene: TRBV4-1
j_gene: TRBJ1-3
CDR3nt: TGCGCCAGCAGCCAAGATGCACGATCCGGGGCCGGAAACACCATATATTTT
CDR3aa: CASSQDARSGAGNTIYF

d_gene: .
abundance: .
v_gene: TRBV7-2
j_gene: TRBJ1-2
CDR3nt: TGTGCCAGCAGCCCAGCAGGTTATGGCTACACCTTC
CDR3aa: CASSPAGYGYTF

d_gene: .
abundance: .
v_gene: TRBV7-9
j_gene: TRBJ2-2
CDR3nt: TGTGCCAGCAGCCTGCTCGGGACCACGAACACCGGGGAGCTGTTTTTT
CDR3aa: CASSLLGTTNTGELFF

d_gene: .
abundance: .
v_gene: TRBV19
j_gene: TRBJ2-7
CDR3nt: TGTGCCAGTAGTATGAGTGACTCCTACGAGCAGTACTTC
CDR3aa: CASSMSDSYEQYF

d_gene: .
abundance: .
v_gene: TRBV3-1/TRBV3-2
j_gene: TRBJ1-5
CDR3nt: TGTGCCAGCAGCCAAGGGAATCAGCCCCAGCATTTT
CDR3aa: CASSQGNQPQHF

d_gene: .
abundance: .
v_gene: TRBV2
j_gene: TRBJ1-5
CDR3nt: TGTGCCAGCAGTGATGGTAGTTATAATCAGCCCCAGCATTTT
CDR3aa: CASSDGSYNQPQHF

d_gene: .
abundance: .
v_gene: TRBV19
j_gene: TRBJ1-2
CDR3nt: TGTGCCAGCGGAGTCCTCAGGACCGATGGCTACACCTTC
CDR3aa: CASGVLRTDGYTF

d_gene: .
abundance: few
v_gene: TRBV29-1
j_gene: TRBJ2-7
CDR3nt: TGCAGCGTCGTGAGAGGGGCCTACGAGCAGTACTTC
CDR3aa: CSVVRGAYEQYF

d_gene: TRBD1
abundance: .
v_gene: TRBV5-4
j_gene: TRBJ1-2
CDR3nt: TGTGCCAGCAGTTTACAGGGGTACCCCTATGGCTACACCTTC
CDR3aa: CASSLQGYPYGYTF

d_gene: .
abundance: .
v_gene: TRBV7-7
j_gene: TRBJ2-7
CDR3nt: TGTGCCAGCAGCCAGGAGGCAGGTGGCCTCTACGAGCAGTACTTC
CDR3aa: CASSQEAGGLYEQYF

d_gene: TRBD1
abundance: .
v_gene: TRBV2
j_gene: TRBJ1-6
CDR3nt: TGTGCCAGTAAGGACAGGGGTGTCTCACCCCTCCACTTT
CDR3aa: CASKDRGVSPLHF

d_gene: .
abundance: once
v_gene: TRBV5-1
j_gene: TRBJ1-1
CDR3nt: TGCGCCAGCAGCTTGGGTGGGGGCGCGAACACTGAAGCTTTCTTT
CDR3aa: CASSLGGGANTEAFF

d_gene: TRBD2
abundance: .
v_gene: TRBV5-6
j_gene: TRBJ2-3
CDR3nt: TGTGCCAGCAGCTTAACCAAGGCGGGGGGAGATACGCAGTATTTT
CDR3aa: CASSLTKAGGDTQYF

d_gene: .
abundance: .
v_gene: TRBV7-2
j_gene: TRBJ1-1
CDR3nt: TGTGCCAGCAGCTTGAGGGATATTTGGTCAGGCACTGAAGCTTTCTTT
CDR3aa: CASSLRDIWSGTEAFF

d_gene: TRBD2
abundance: .
v_gene: TRBV28
j_gene: TRBJ2-1
CDR3nt: TGTGCCAGCAGTTTGGGGGCTAGCGGGGCGGGGGAGCAGTTCTTC
CDR3aa: CASSLGASGAGEQFF

d_gene: .
abundance: few
v_gene: TRBV19
j_gene: TRBJ1-2
CDR3nt: TGTGCCAGTAGAGGGCCGCTCTCCTATGGCTACACCTTC
CDR3aa: CASRGPLSYGYTF

d_gene: .
abundance: .
v_gene: TRBV28
j_gene: TRBJ1-1
CDR3nt: TGTGCCAGCAGTTTACCGGGACTCAGGAACACTGAAGCTTTCTTT
CDR3aa: CASSLPGLRNTEAFF

d_gene: .
abundance: .
v_gene: TRBV4-3
j_gene: TRBJ2-7
CDR3nt: TGCGCCAGCAGCCAAGATAGGCGTAGCTTCCCTGGGGAGCAGTACTTC
CDR3aa: CASSQDRRSFPGEQYF

d_gene: TRBD1
abundance: few
v_gene: TRBV19
j_gene: TRBJ1-3
CDR3nt: TGTGCCAGTAGTACGGGGACAGGCCTCTCTGGAAACACCATATATTTT
CDR3aa: CASSTGTGLSGNTIYF

d_gene: .
abundance: .
v_gene: TRBV5-1
j_gene: TRBJ2-7
CDR3nt: TGCGCCAGCAGCTGGGACAAAACCTACGAGCAGTACTTC
CDR3aa: CASSWDKTYEQYF

d_gene: .
abundance: .
v_gene: TRBV7-9
j_gene: TRBJ1-1
CDR3nt: TGTGCCAGCAGCTTAGCAGGGGGTGAAGCTTTCTTT
CDR3aa: CASSLAGGEAFF

d_gene: .
abundance: .
v_gene: TRBV12-3/TRBV12-4
j_gene: TRBJ2-2
CDR3nt: TGTGCCAGCACCTTAGGGGGGGCCGGGGAGCTGTTTTTT
CDR3aa: CASTLGGAGELFF

d_gene: TRBD2
abundance: .
v_gene: TRBV5-1
j_gene: TRBJ2-2
CDR3nt: TGCGCCAGCAGCTCGACTAGCGGGAGGGCCGGGGAGCTGTTTTTT
CDR3aa: CASSSTSGRAGELFF

d_gene: .
abundance: .
v_gene: TRBV15
j_gene: TRBJ2-7
CDR3nt: TGTGCCACCAGCAGAGCCCCCCCAGATAGGTTCGAGCAGTACTTC
CDR3aa: CATSRAPPDRFEQYF

d_gene: .
abundance: .
v_gene: TRBV20-1
j_gene: TRBJ2-7
CDR3nt: TGCAGTGCCAGTCCTCCCGGGCCCAGCTACGAGCAGTACTTC
CDR3aa: CSASPPGPSYEQYF

d_gene: TRBD1
abundance: .
v_gene: TRBV18
j_gene: TRBJ1-4
CDR3nt: TGTGCCAGCGCCGGGACAGCTAATGAAAAACTGTTTTTT
CDR3aa: CASAGTANEKLFF

d_gene: .
abundance: few
v_gene: TRBV27
j_gene: TRBJ1-2
CDR3nt: TGTGCCAGCAGTTCCCCGGGACCATCGGGCTACACCTTC
CDR3aa: CASSSPGPSGYTF

d_gene: .
abundance: once
v_gene: TRBV7-8
j_gene: TRBJ1-5
CDR3nt: TGTGCCAGCAGCCCCGATCGGTGGGCCACAAGGGGGGAGAATAACAATCAGCCCCAGCATTTT
CDR3aa: CASSPDRWATRGENNNQPQHF